These T cell receptor beta chains were read from a single sample in a study of blood T cell repertoires in COVID-19. The table came from immunoSEQ multiplex PCR; TCRdb's copy has only in-frame clones and leaves some out. The sample gives some 270,000 clones, 75% to 85% of which show up once; approximately 8.2% is in the top ten. Sample: PBMCs or T cells enriched from blood (not recorded which). The receptor source for this set is a woman in her forties or fifties with acute COVID-19. CDR3s include the opening cysteine and the closing phenylalanine or tryptophan. Each record gives: CDR3 DNA, CDR3 protein, J gene, D gene, clone size, V gene. A D gene is named only where the DNA matches it firmly. Clone size is shown for a subset of rows, as once, few, many or a class of expanded clone.

TGTGCCACCAGCAGAGATGCGGGGGCTGGTAATGAAAAACTGTTTTTT,CATSRDAGAGNEKLFF,TRBJ1-4,NA,NA,TRBV15
TGTGCCAGCAGCCAAGGGAACAGGGGGCTTTTTAATGGAAACACCATATATTTT,CASSQGNRGLFNGNTIYF,TRBJ1-3,TRBD1,NA,TRBV7-9
TGTGCCATCAGTGAAGCGCGTTACGAGCAGTACTTC,CAISEARYEQYF,TRBJ2-7,NA,NA,TRBV10-3
TGTGCCAGCTCAGAACTAGTCAATGAGCAGTTCTTC,CASSELVNEQFF,TRBJ2-1,NA,few,TRBV18
TGTGCCAGCAGCCAGGCGGGAATCGGCAATCAGCCCCAGCATTTT,CASSQAGIGNQPQHF,TRBJ1-5,NA,NA,TRBV3-1/TRBV3-2
TGCAGCGTTGAAGATCAGGGATTCGGCTACACCTTC,CSVEDQGFGYTF,TRBJ1-2,NA,NA,TRBV29-1
TGTGCCAGCAGCTTAGGTGGAGGGGCCTACGAGCAGTACTTC,CASSLGGGAYEQYF,TRBJ2-7,NA,NA,TRBV7-2
TGCGCCAGCAGCTTGGCCGGCCAGGTTGCCGGGGAGCTGTTTTTT,CASSLAGQVAGELFF,TRBJ2-2,NA,NA,TRBV5-1
TGTGCCAGCAGCCAAGATCGGGCGGGGGGCCGTACAGATACGCAGTATTTT,CASSQDRAGGRTDTQYF,TRBJ2-3,TRBD2,NA,TRBV14
TGTGCCAGCAGTTCCGACAGGGGACGTGGCTACACCTTC,CASSSDRGRGYTF,TRBJ1-2,TRBD1,NA,TRBV9
TGTGCCAGCAGCCATGGAGGGCAGCTCCGATCCGATACGCAGTATTTT,CASSHGGQLRSDTQYF,TRBJ2-3,NA,NA,TRBV3-1/TRBV3-2
TGTGCCAGCTCGCCCTTGACAGAGAACACTGAAGCTTTCTTT,CASSPLTENTEAFF,TRBJ1-1,NA,NA,TRBV18
TGTGCCTCCCGATTGGGGGGGGCCCACTCCTACGAGCAGTACTTC,CASRLGGAHSYEQYF,TRBJ2-7,NA,NA,TRBV7-2
TGTGCCAGCAGCTCCGGGACAGGGAACACTGAAGCTTTCTTT,CASSSGTGNTEAFF,TRBJ1-1,TRBD1,NA,TRBV7-8
TGCGCCAGCAGCCAAGACGGGGGACAGACTCTACGTAACACTGAAGCTTTCTTT,CASSQDGGQTLRNTEAFF,TRBJ1-1,TRBD1,NA,TRBV4-3
TGTGCCAGCAGTTACGGAGCCGTGACTTGGAACTATGGCTACACCTTC,CASSYGAVTWNYGYTF,TRBJ1-2,NA,once,TRBV6-5
TGTGCCAGCAGCCAACTAGTCGCCTACGAGCAGTACTTC,CASSQLVAYEQYF,TRBJ2-7,NA,NA,TRBV21-1
TGTGCCAGCTCACCCTTGGACAGGGGCGTCGCGAACACCGGGGAGCTGTTTTTT,CASSPLDRGVANTGELFF,TRBJ2-2,TRBD1,once,TRBV18
TGTGCCTGGAGTAAGTCGGCAGGGGGTGTTGGCTACACCTTC,CAWSKSAGGVGYTF,TRBJ1-2,TRBD1,NA,TRBV30
TGTGCCAGTAGTATAACGGGACAGGTCGGGGTCTATGGCTACACCTTC,CASSITGQVGVYGYTF,TRBJ1-2,TRBD1,NA,TRBV19
TGTGCCAGCAGCTTAATAGCGGGGGGCTACGAGCAGTACTTC,CASSLIAGGYEQYF,TRBJ2-7,TRBD2,once,TRBV7-6